The rows below give T cell receptor beta chains drawn from one sample of a study of blood T cells in healthy people across ages. TCRdb re-called the 5' RACE reads through MiXCR, storing one row per CDR3 protein. Counted here are 750,000 or so distinct CDR3 sequences, around 25% occurring once; the ten biggest clones make up 9.4%. This sample was shared with a second study, whose subject was T cells of mothers and their children.

The sample was blood. Source of these receptors: a boy younger than 18 in good health. The CDR3 runs from the conserved cysteine through the conserved F or W. D genes are given only for firm matches.

TRBV29-1	TRBJ1-1	NA	CSVDQGEGYGFPEAFF
TRBV4-3	TRBJ2-3	NA	CASSQEKGGGPTDTQYF
TRBV20-1	TRBJ2-3	NA	CSARSPSLDTQYF
TRBV4-3	TRBJ2-7	NA	CASSQGPDKVYEQYF
TRBV6-1	TRBJ1-6	NA	CASGTYNSPLHF
TRBV28	TRBJ2-6	NA	CASSLVGRGANVLTF
TRBV27	TRBJ2-5	TRBD1	CASSSLMTGVVETQYF
TRBV7-6	TRBJ2-1	NA	CASSRGRSGNKEQFF
TRBV10-3	TRBJ2-1	NA	CAISDGGSYNEQFF
TRBV20-1	TRBJ2-7	TRBD1	CSAWTGPAHSYEQYF
TRBV28	TRBJ2-7	TRBD1	CASQDGQGREQYF
TRBV6-1	TRBJ2-3	TRBD2	CASSRGLADSTDTQYF
TRBV7-9	TRBJ2-6	TRBD1	CASSRLTGLGANVLTF
TRBV19	TRBJ2-1	TRBD1	CASSPGQNPYNEQFF
TRBV7-2	TRBJ1-1	NA	CASTKTVQAFF
TRBV19	TRBJ1-2	NA	CASSATGANYGYTF
TRBV24-1	TRBJ2-1	TRBD1	CATSARSGGPYNEQFF
TRBV7-9	TRBJ1-6	TRBD1	CASSETGYNSPLHF
TRBV9	TRBJ2-7	NA	CASSPIGGAGNEQYF
TRBV12-3/TRBV12-4	TRBJ2-2	NA	CATSKTGLTGELFF
TRBV7-8	TRBJ2-1	NA	CASSPAGTPHLHPTYNEQFF
TRBV29-1	TRBJ2-2	NA	CSVAGIKNTGELFF
TRBV12-3/TRBV12-4	TRBJ2-5	TRBD2	CASSLASGGAVETQYF
TRBV7-6	TRBJ2-7	NA	CASSLGVTTFRRSYEQYF
TRBV9	TRBJ2-3	TRBD2	CVDLSGGAGTDTQYF
TRBV20-1	TRBJ1-1	NA	CSARTTNTEAFF
TRBV19	TRBJ2-1	NA	CASSQLGSSYNEQFF
TRBV29-1	TRBJ2-2	NA	CSVLQTEDTNTGELFF
TRBV20-1	TRBJ2-1	TRBD2	CSASASGRANEQFF
TRBV14	TRBJ2-7	TRBD2	CASSQDPLAGNYEQYF
TRBV6-6	TRBJ2-5	NA	CASSYNRGGETQYF
TRBV3-1	TRBJ2-1	TRBD2	CASSHGLARGVEQFF
TRBV24-1	TRBJ2-2	NA	CATSFQSTGELFF
TRBV29-1	TRBJ1-1	NA	CSISLGQGNTEAFF
TRBV27	TRBJ1-3	NA	CASSPTVRGVNTIYF
TRBV6-6	TRBJ2-1	NA	CAIVSGGHEQFF
TRBV9	NA	TRBD2	CASSRSGRAGMETQYF
TRBV11-2	TRBJ2-7	NA	CASSFGGQGYEQYF
TRBV6-5	TRBJ1-2	NA	CASSQTDNYGYTF
TRBV11-2	TRBJ1-5	NA	CASTLGLGEEPQHF
TRBV7-3	TRBJ2-5	NA	CASSPLSGRETETQYF
TRBV19	TRBJ2-5	NA	CASSSVREAGETQYF
TRBV7-9	TRBJ2-7	TRBD1	CASSIRDRGYNEQYF
TRBV6-1	NA	NA	CASMRGNEQYF
TRBV7-2	TRBJ2-7	NA	CASSLVQGKAYEQYF
TRBV5-1	TRBJ2-3	TRBD2	CASSSGTSEDTDTQYF
TRBV20-1	TRBJ2-5	NA	CSAGDRYQETQYF
TRBV2	TRBJ2-7	NA	CASSEVSYEQYF
TRBV5-1	TRBJ1-1	NA	CASSLRAANTEAFF
TRBV20-1	TRBJ1-3	NA	CSARAGQGINTIYF
TRBV3-1	TRBJ1-1	NA	CASSPTGRTEAFF
TRBV15	TRBJ1-2	TRBD1	CATSSGQDYGYTF